Following are 18 T cell receptor beta chains from one sample sequenced in a study of blood T cell repertoires in COVID-19. Profiled with immunoSEQ multiplex PCR; TCRdb holds only in-frame clones, not every one. The sample has some 120,000 clones; around 88% are singletons. The sample taken for sequencing was peripheral blood. These receptors were obtained from a human donor in a cohort sampled during active COVID-19.

The chain carries TRBV29-1 and TRBJ1-2; D gene ambiguous. V was clipped by 4 bases and J by 1 base, with 16 bases between them. Germline V lookup: CDR1 SQVTM, CDR2 ANQGSEA. The CDR3 loop spans 15 amino acids. The CDR3 nucleotides read TGCAGCGTTGTAGATGCGGGGAGGAGTAACTATGGCTACACCTTC. Protein: CSVVDAGRSNYGYTF.

The chain has TRBV7-8 and TRBJ1-5; D unresolved. The ends were cut back, 0 bases at V and 0 bases at J, with 6 bases in the middle. The CDR3 has 15 amino acids. Germline-derived CDR1 and CDR2 are SGHVS and FQNEAQ. The CDR3 reads CASSLAEVSNQPQHF. As DNA, the CDR3 is TGTGCCAGCAGCTTAGCCGAGGTTAGCAATCAGCCCCAGCATTTT.

The V call is TRBV15, the J call TRBJ2-3, with 10 bases aligning to TRBD1. V lost 0 bases to trimming and J lost 5 bases; unmatched junction nucleotides: 5. The CDR3 extends over 16 amino acids. Germline-derived CDR1 and CDR2 are LNHNV and YYDKDF (reference sequence). The CDR3: CATSRDLTGGEDTQYF. As DNA, the CDR3 is TGTGCCACCAGCAGAGATTTGACAGGGGGCGAAGATACGCAGTATTTT.

This clone was picked up one time. This chain connects TRBV11-2 to TRBJ1-3; D is unclear. Germline-derived CDR1 and CDR2 are SGHAT and FQNNGV. Trimming removed 5 bases from V and 0 bases from J, with 14 bases in between. The CDR3 extends over 16 amino acids. For the CDR3, the DNA is TGTGCCAGCAGCCCCCGGAGGGCAGGCTCTGGAAACACCATATATTTT. Translation: CASSPRRAGSGNTIYF.

The CDR3, as DNA: TGCAGTGCTAGTTCTAAGACGGACGGGAGGGCGAATACGCAGTATTTT. It is translated as CSASSKTDGRANTQYF. The V call is TRBV20-1, the J call TRBJ2-3; TRBD2 aligns across 8 bases. V dropped 3 bases and J dropped 7; count of bases not matched to a gene: 15. Germline V gene lookup returns CDR1 DFQATT and CDR2 SNEGSKA (reference sequence). CDR3 size: 16 residues.

The CDR3 DNA follows: TGTGCCAGCAGCCTCGGACTAGCGGGACCCTACTCCTACAATGAGCAGTTCTTC. Protein product: CASSLGLAGPYSYNEQFF. The chain uses TRBV27 and TRBJ2-1; 12 positions match TRBD2. The CDR3 has 18 residues. V lost 6 bases to trimming and J lost 0 bases; unmatched junction nucleotides: 9. Germline lookup yields CDR1 MNHEY and CDR2 SMNVEV (reference sequence).

V and J are TRBV18 and TRBJ1-2, with TRBD1 matching over 12 bases. Germline loops: CDR1 KGHSH, CDR2 LQKENI. CDR3 length: 17 amino acids. V lost 2 bases and J lost 3; bases outside the gene matches: 7. The CDR3 DNA reads TGTGCCAGCTCACCAAACATGGGGACAGGGGGCGACTATGGCTACACCTTC. Translating it yields CASSPNMGTGGDYGYTF.

The chain is built from TRBV5-6 and TRBJ2-7; D may be TRBD1 (6 bases). The germline V and J ends were trimmed by 6 bases and 3 bases, with 7 bases remaining between them. This CDR3 has 11 residues. The germline V gene has CDR1 SGHDT and CDR2 YYEEEE. The CDR3 spells CASIRGYEQYF. CDR3 DNA sequence: TGTGCCAGCATCAGGGGCTACGAGCAGTACTTC.

The DNA for the CDR3 is TGTGCCAGCAGGGAACCCCATAAAGCGGGAGGCGGGGCAGATACGCAGTATTTT. This translates into CASREPHKAGGGADTQYF. This sequence joins TRBV6-1 and TRBJ2-3; 9 bases match TRBD2. This CDR3 has 18 residues. Germline values: CDR1 MNHNS, CDR2 SASEGT. The ends lost 6 bases at V and 4 bases at J; junction bases unmatched: 17.

The chain links TRBV5-1 to TRBJ2-7; 9 nucleotides match TRBD2. V dropped 1 base and J dropped 3; count of bases not matched to a gene: 2. Germline V gene data show CDR1 as SGHRS and CDR2 as YFSETQ. This CDR3 is built from 14 residues. The CDR3 bases are TGCGCCAGCAGCTTGACTAGCGGGTTCTACGAGCAGTACTTC. Residues: CASSLTSGFYEQYF.

The CDR3, as DNA: TGTGCCACCAGCAGAGCAGAGGCCACTGAAGCTTTCTTT. Residues: CATSRAEATEAFF. This sequence joins TRBV15 and TRBJ1-1; D gene uncertain. Trimming cost V 1 base and J 4 bases, with 7 bases left between them. Germline V gene data show CDR1 as LNHNV and CDR2 as YYDKDF (reference sequence). The CDR3 length is 13 residues.

The J gene is TRBJ2-1, the V gene TRBV12-5, with TRBD2 identical over 11 bases. The V and J ends lost 7 bases and 5 bases, in that order; junction bases with no gene match: 7. This CDR3 comprises 15 residues. CDR1 is LGHNT, CDR2 FRNRAP, per germline. CDR3 sequence (DNA): TGTGCTAGTGCTAAGGGGACTAGCGGAGACAATGAGCAGTTCTTC. Translation gives CASAKGTSGDNEQFF.

This clone was seen a few times. The chain carries TRBV7-3 and TRBJ2-3; 8 nucleotides agree with TRBD1. Per germline, CDR1 SGHTA and CDR2 FQGTGA. J gave up 4 bases and V 4 bases, and 1 base lay outside the gene matches. CDR3 length: 13 amino acids. CDR3 amino acids: CASSSQGADTQYF. CDR3 nucleotides: TGTGCCAGCAGCTCACAGGGGGCAGATACGCAGTATTTT.

V gene TRBV5-4 combines with J gene TRBJ2-1; 12 bases fit TRBD2. The CDR3 runs to 18 residues. Germline V lookup: CDR1 SGHNT, CDR2 YYREEE (reference sequence). V lost 4 bases to trimming and J lost 0 bases; unmatched junction nucleotides: 8. CDR3 DNA sequence: TGTGCCAGCAGCCCGAGGACTAGCGGGACCAGCTCCTACAATGAGCAGTTCTTC. As protein: CASSPRTSGTSSYNEQFF.

This clone turned up a few times. V usage is TRBV5-6 and J usage is TRBJ1-1; D unclear. The germline gives CDR1 SGHDT, CDR2 YYEEEE. The CDR3 consists of 13 residues. V was trimmed by 1 base and J by 5 bases, leaving 9 bases between them. The CDR3 nucleotides are TGTGCCAGCAGCTTGCAGGATTCGACTGAAGCTTTCTTT. Translation gives CASSLQDSTEAFF.

This clone was counted once. The V call is TRBV7-2, the J call TRBJ2-2; weak D call: TRBD2 (6 bases). Germline CDR1 and CDR2: SGHTA and FQGNSA. This CDR3 contains 14 residues. Trimming stripped 4 bases from V and 3 bases from J, with 9 bases between. The CDR3 protein is CASSSTSYTGELFF. The CDR3 DNA follows: TGTGCCAGCAGCTCGACTAGTTACACCGGGGAGCTGTTTTTT.

The rearrangement links TRBV19 to TRBJ2-2; a weak D match, TRBD1 (6 bases). In germline, CDR1 is LNHDA, CDR2 SQIVND (reference sequence). This CDR3 is built from 13 residues. Trimming removed 4 bases at V and 6 bases at J, with 9 bases between. In DNA, the CDR3 is TGTGCCAGTAGTACACACAGGGCCGGGGAGCTGTTTTTT. It codes for CASSTHRAGELFF.

This chain links TRBV19 with TRBJ2-3; 8 bases line up with TRBD2. After removal of 3 bases from V and 0 bases from J, the junction contained 5 bases not matched to a gene. The CDR3 covers 16 residues. Germline CDR1 is LNHDA and CDR2 is SQIVND (reference sequence). The CDR3 DNA sequence: TGTGCCAGTAGTATTGTTAGCGGGACTAGCACAGATACGCAGTATTTT. Amino acid sequence: CASSIVSGTSTDTQYF.